Sequencing of this TCR beta chain was carried out in a study of blood T cell repertoires in COVID-19. Overall study context: Specimens from acute and convalescent COVID-19 originated in the United States, Italy and Spain. The cDNA or gDNA used as material had been derived from T cells, B-cell-depleted T cells, or PBMCs.

The CDR3 sequence is 16 residues long. Germline loops: CDR1 SGHVS, CDR2 FQNEAQ. The ends lost 5 bases at V and 0 bases at J; junction bases unmatched: 7. Some clones are missing from TCRdb's copy, which holds only in-frame ones; the method was immunoSEQ multiplex PCR. Here the sample spans approximately 93,000 clones, roughly 85% being singletons. Sequenced sample: peripheral blood. V gene TRBV7-8 combines with J gene TRBJ1-2; 9 bases agree with TRBD1. The sequence was obtained from a man in his fifties with active or convalescent COVID-19. CDR3 region: CASSRDGQGTNYGYTF. CDR3 nucleotides: TGTGCCAGCAGCCGAGACGGACAGGGGACTAACTATGGCTACACCTTC.